These T cell receptor beta chains were read from a single sample in a study of cytomegalovirus exposure and HLA in healthy donors. Assay: immunoSEQ multiplex PCR; the TCRdb copy retains only in-frame clones and omits some. The data show fewer than 150,000 clones, with roughly 70% seen just once and around 2.9% held by the top ten. The sample taken for sequencing was PBMCs. These receptors originate from a young man in good health and CMV-seronegative. Each CDR3 is given with its conserved first and last residue. The D gene is left open where the match is weak. Size tells how often a clone was seen (once, few, many) or the class of an expanded clone, and some rows leave it out.

CDR3 DNA: TGTGCCAGCAGTAACAGCTATTACAATGAGCAGTTCTTC
CDR3 protein: CASSNSYYNEQFF
clone size: -
D gene: -
J gene: TRBJ2-1
V gene: TRBV6-1
CDR3 length: 13

CDR3 DNA: TGTGCCAGCCGTGGACTAGCGTCGACCGGGGAGCTGTTTTTT
CDR3 protein: CASRGLASTGELFF
clone size: -
D gene: TRBD2
J gene: TRBJ2-2
V gene: TRBV19
CDR3 length: 14

CDR3 DNA: TGTGCCAGCAGGGAGAGGGACAATGAGCAGTTCTTC
CDR3 protein: CASRERDNEQFF
clone size: -
D gene: -
J gene: TRBJ2-1
V gene: TRBV5-8
CDR3 length: 12

CDR3 DNA: TGTGCCAGCAGCTGGACAGGGACCTCGTCTGAGCAGTACTTC
CDR3 protein: CASSWTGTSSEQYF
clone size: few
D gene: TRBD1
J gene: TRBJ2-7
V gene: TRBV11-3
CDR3 length: 14

CDR3 DNA: TGTGCCAGCAGCCCCAACAGGGGACCCTTGGATGGCTACACCTTC
CDR3 protein: CASSPNRGPLDGYTF
clone size: once
D gene: TRBD1
J gene: TRBJ1-2
V gene: TRBV7-6
CDR3 length: 15

CDR3 DNA: TGTGCCAGCAGTTTGCGACAGGCTAGCGGTACGCAGTATTTT
CDR3 protein: CASSLRQASGTQYF
clone size: -
D gene: -
J gene: TRBJ2-3
V gene: TRBV28
CDR3 length: 14

CDR3 DNA: TGTGCCAGCAGCCCCCCCGGCGGGCAAGAGACCCAGTACTTC
CDR3 protein: CASSPPGGQETQYF
clone size: -
D gene: -
J gene: TRBJ2-5
V gene: TRBV7-9
CDR3 length: 14

CDR3 DNA: TGCGCCAGCAGCCAAGGGACAGAGGGGAACACTGAAGCTTTCTTT
CDR3 protein: CASSQGTEGNTEAFF
clone size: -
D gene: -
J gene: TRBJ1-1
V gene: TRBV4-1
CDR3 length: 15

CDR3 DNA: TGTGCCAGCTCTCCTTTCTCCGGGGATTTGAGCTCCTACAATGAGCAGTTCTTC
CDR3 protein: CASSPFSGDLSSYNEQFF
clone size: -
D gene: -
J gene: TRBJ2-1
V gene: TRBV18
CDR3 length: 18

CDR3 DNA: TGTGCCAGCACCGGACTGAGCTCCTACAATGAGCAGTTCTTC
CDR3 protein: CASTGLSSYNEQFF
clone size: few
D gene: -
J gene: TRBJ2-1
V gene: TRBV11-2
CDR3 length: 14

CDR3 DNA: TGTGCTACTCGGGGTTATGGCTACACCTTC
CDR3 protein: CATRGYGYTF
clone size: -
D gene: -
J gene: TRBJ1-2
V gene: TRBV6-5
CDR3 length: 10

CDR3 DNA: TGTGCCAGCACCCCTAGGGACAGGGTATCAGATACGCAGTATTTT
CDR3 protein: CASTPRDRVSDTQYF
clone size: -
D gene: TRBD1
J gene: TRBJ2-3
V gene: TRBV28
CDR3 length: 15

CDR3 DNA: TGTGCCAGCAGCACCGAAAGACAGGGAAGCAATCAGCCCCAGCATTTT
CDR3 protein: CASSTERQGSNQPQHF
clone size: -
D gene: TRBD1
J gene: TRBJ1-5
V gene: TRBV5-5
CDR3 length: 16

CDR3 DNA: TGTGCCAGCAGCGTAGCTCAAGCGGATACGCAGTATTTT
CDR3 protein: CASSVAQADTQYF
clone size: -
D gene: -
J gene: TRBJ2-3
V gene: TRBV9
CDR3 length: 13

CDR3 DNA: TGTGCCAGCAGTTCCCCCCCGACCCCCCGAGCCACGGGACAGGGGTATGGCTACACCTTC
CDR3 protein: CASSSPPTPRATGQGYGYTF
clone size: -
D gene: TRBD1
J gene: TRBJ1-2
V gene: TRBV28
CDR3 length: 20

CDR3 DNA: TGTGCCAGCAGCTTTCCAGGGGTCGCGGAGACCCAGTACTTC
CDR3 protein: CASSFPGVAETQYF
clone size: -
D gene: -
J gene: TRBJ2-5
V gene: TRBV5-6
CDR3 length: 14

CDR3 DNA: TGTGCCAGCAGATATCAAGCGGGAGCGGGCGGGGAGCTGTTTTTT
CDR3 protein: CASRYQAGAGGELFF
clone size: -
D gene: TRBD2
J gene: TRBJ2-2
V gene: TRBV7-8
CDR3 length: 15

CDR3 DNA: TGCGCCAGCAGCCAAGATTTGGGCGCGAAGCCCCAGCATTTT
CDR3 protein: CASSQDLGAKPQHF
clone size: -
D gene: -
J gene: TRBJ1-5
V gene: TRBV4-3
CDR3 length: 14

CDR3 DNA: TGCGCCAGCAGCCCCGGCCTAGCGGGGGGAGGTGATACGCAGTATTTT
CDR3 protein: CASSPGLAGGGDTQYF
clone size: -
D gene: TRBD2
J gene: TRBJ2-3
V gene: TRBV5-1
CDR3 length: 16

CDR3 DNA: TGTGCCGGGAGAGTTAAAGTGGCCTACAATGAGCAGTTCTTC
CDR3 protein: CAGRVKVAYNEQFF
clone size: -
D gene: -
J gene: TRBJ2-1
V gene: TRBV19
CDR3 length: 14

CDR3 DNA: TGTGCCTGGGGGACCGGACAGGGGACGGCTGAAGCTTTCTTT
CDR3 protein: CAWGTGQGTAEAFF
clone size: few
D gene: TRBD1
J gene: TRBJ1-1
V gene: TRBV30
CDR3 length: 14

CDR3 DNA: TGTGCCAACGGGGTTAGAGGGAGTGAGACCCAGTACTTC
CDR3 protein: CANGVRGSETQYF
clone size: once
D gene: -
J gene: TRBJ2-5
V gene: TRBV28
CDR3 length: 13

CDR3 DNA: TGTGCCAGTAGTATGTTCCGAAACCGGGTAGCAGATGGCTACACCTTC
CDR3 protein: CASSMFRNRVADGYTF
clone size: -
D gene: -
J gene: TRBJ1-2
V gene: TRBV19
CDR3 length: 16

CDR3 DNA: TGCGCCAGCAGCATACGACAGGGGGGGTTGAACACTGAAGCTTTCTTT
CDR3 protein: CASSIRQGGLNTEAFF
clone size: -
D gene: TRBD1
J gene: TRBJ1-1
V gene: TRBV5-1
CDR3 length: 16

CDR3 DNA: TGCAGTGCTAGACAGGGGACCGAGCAGTACTTC
CDR3 protein: CSARQGTEQYF
clone size: -
D gene: -
J gene: TRBJ2-7
V gene: TRBV20-1
CDR3 length: 11

CDR3 DNA: TGTGCCAGCAGCCCCGTCAGTCGTAACTATGGCTACACCTTC
CDR3 protein: CASSPVSRNYGYTF
clone size: -
D gene: -
J gene: TRBJ1-2
V gene: TRBV5-4
CDR3 length: 14

CDR3 DNA: TGTGCCAGCAGTTACTCGACAGGGCGGGGTGGGGAGACCCAGTACTTC
CDR3 protein: CASSYSTGRGGETQYF
clone size: -
D gene: -
J gene: TRBJ2-5
V gene: TRBV6-5
CDR3 length: 16

CDR3 DNA: TGTGCCAGCAGCGCAACAGGGGTTCAGCCCCAGCATTTT
CDR3 protein: CASSATGVQPQHF
clone size: -
D gene: TRBD1
J gene: TRBJ1-5
V gene: TRBV2
CDR3 length: 13

CDR3 DNA: TGTGCCAGCTCACCCTCTAGGGACAGTGAAGCTTTCTTT
CDR3 protein: CASSPSRDSEAFF
clone size: -
D gene: TRBD1
J gene: TRBJ1-1
V gene: TRBV18
CDR3 length: 13

CDR3 DNA: TGTGCCAGCAAGGCGGGGGGCACAGATACGCAGTATTTT
CDR3 protein: CASKAGGTDTQYF
clone size: few
D gene: TRBD2
J gene: TRBJ2-3
V gene: TRBV6-1
CDR3 length: 13

CDR3 DNA: TGTGCCAGCAGTTTTCGGGGTGGGGGCACAGATACGCAGTATTTT
CDR3 protein: CASSFRGGGTDTQYF
clone size: -
D gene: -
J gene: TRBJ2-3
V gene: TRBV28
CDR3 length: 15

CDR3 DNA: TGTGCCAGCAGTGAAGCGTCGTCAGTCGTGCCGCCCCAGCATTTT
CDR3 protein: CASSEASSVVPPQHF
clone size: -
D gene: -
J gene: TRBJ1-5
V gene: TRBV2
CDR3 length: 15

CDR3 DNA: TGTGCCACCCTGAAAGAGGGGGCGCGGCAAGAGACCCAGTACTTC
CDR3 protein: CATLKEGARQETQYF
clone size: -
D gene: TRBD1
J gene: TRBJ2-5
V gene: TRBV6-1
CDR3 length: 15

CDR3 DNA: TGTGCCAGCAGCCAGTCTGTACGGGACAGGGTAAGCGAGCAGTACTTC
CDR3 protein: CASSQSVRDRVSEQYF
clone size: -
D gene: TRBD1
J gene: TRBJ2-7
V gene: TRBV4-2
CDR3 length: 16

CDR3 DNA: TGTGCCAGCAGCCCCGTGCGGGTCACAGATACGCAGTATTTT
CDR3 protein: CASSPVRVTDTQYF
clone size: -
D gene: -
J gene: TRBJ2-3
V gene: TRBV7-2
CDR3 length: 14

CDR3 DNA: TGTGCCAGCAGCTTAACGGACAGGATGAACACTGAAGCTTTCTTT
CDR3 protein: CASSLTDRMNTEAFF
clone size: -
D gene: TRBD1
J gene: TRBJ1-1
V gene: TRBV13
CDR3 length: 15

CDR3 DNA: TGTGCCAGCAGCCGATCAGGGCACCAAGAGACCCAGTACTTC
CDR3 protein: CASSRSGHQETQYF
clone size: -
D gene: -
J gene: TRBJ2-5
V gene: TRBV7-9
CDR3 length: 14

CDR3 DNA: TGTGCCAGCACTAAGGGGGCGTGGGCTGAAGCTTTCTTT
CDR3 protein: CASTKGAWAEAFF
clone size: few
D gene: TRBD1
J gene: TRBJ1-1
V gene: TRBV6-5
CDR3 length: 13

CDR3 DNA: TGTGCCAGCTCAGAGGACAGGGGATTCCAGCCCCAGCATTTT
CDR3 protein: CASSEDRGFQPQHF
clone size: once
D gene: TRBD1
J gene: TRBJ1-5
V gene: TRBV18
CDR3 length: 14

CDR3 DNA: TGTGCCAGCAGTTTCGGGAGAAAAGAGACCCAGTACTTC
CDR3 protein: CASSFGRKETQYF
clone size: -
D gene: -
J gene: TRBJ2-5
V gene: TRBV27
CDR3 length: 13

CDR3 DNA: TGTGCCAGCACCCCGACAGGGGATGGCTACACCTTC
CDR3 protein: CASTPTGDGYTF
clone size: -
D gene: TRBD1
J gene: TRBJ1-2
V gene: TRBV5-5
CDR3 length: 12

CDR3 DNA: TGTGCCAGCAGCTTTAACACTGAAGCTTTCTTT
CDR3 protein: CASSFNTEAFF
clone size: -
D gene: -
J gene: TRBJ1-1
V gene: TRBV28
CDR3 length: 11

CDR3 DNA: TGCGCCAGCAGCCCTAATAAGTGGGGCAGTGGGTCTTACACTGAAGCTTTCTTT
CDR3 protein: CASSPNKWGSGSYTEAFF
clone size: -
D gene: -
J gene: TRBJ1-1
V gene: TRBV4-1
CDR3 length: 18

CDR3 DNA: TGTGCCAGCAGCGTGCGCCCCTTCCCGTACCAAGAGACCCAGTACTTC
CDR3 protein: CASSVRPFPYQETQYF
clone size: -
D gene: -
J gene: TRBJ2-5
V gene: TRBV9
CDR3 length: 16

CDR3 DNA: TGTGCCAGCCATACAGGGATTCGAGAAAAACTGTTTTTT
CDR3 protein: CASHTGIREKLFF
clone size: few
D gene: -
J gene: TRBJ1-4
V gene: TRBV6-6
CDR3 length: 13

CDR3 DNA: TGTGCCAGCAGCTATCTCTCGGGGAATGGCTACACCTTC
CDR3 protein: CASSYLSGNGYTF
clone size: -
D gene: -
J gene: TRBJ1-2
V gene: TRBV7-2
CDR3 length: 13

CDR3 DNA: TGTGCCAGCAGCTTAGGAACCACCGGGGAGACCCAGTACTTC
CDR3 protein: CASSLGTTGETQYF
clone size: -
D gene: -
J gene: TRBJ2-5
V gene: TRBV7-6
CDR3 length: 14

CDR3 DNA: TGTGCCAGCAGATCCTCGGGTAGGAGCTCCTACGAGCAGTACTTC
CDR3 protein: CASRSSGRSSYEQYF
clone size: -
D gene: -
J gene: TRBJ2-7
V gene: TRBV28
CDR3 length: 15

CDR3 DNA: TGTGCCAGCAACGAGGACATGAACACTGAAGCTTTCTTT
CDR3 protein: CASNEDMNTEAFF
clone size: -
D gene: -
J gene: TRBJ1-1
V gene: TRBV5-6
CDR3 length: 13

CDR3 DNA: TGTGCCAGCAGCTTGTCTGCCGGGGCCTACGAGCAGTACTTC
CDR3 protein: CASSLSAGAYEQYF
clone size: -
D gene: -
J gene: TRBJ2-7
V gene: TRBV5-4
CDR3 length: 14

CDR3 DNA: TGTGCCAGCAGCCCTCAGGGGGTTCATGAGACCCAGTACTTC
CDR3 protein: CASSPQGVHETQYF
clone size: -
D gene: TRBD1
J gene: TRBJ2-5
V gene: TRBV13
CDR3 length: 14

CDR3 DNA: TGTGCCAGCGGAATCGGGGGAAGCGGAAACATTCAGTACTTC
CDR3 protein: CASGIGGSGNIQYF
clone size: few
D gene: -
J gene: TRBJ2-4
V gene: TRBV7-9
CDR3 length: 14

CDR3 DNA: TGTGCCAGCAGTTTAGGGGGGGCCGGGTATCAGCCCCAGCATTTT
CDR3 protein: CASSLGGAGYQPQHF
clone size: -
D gene: -
J gene: TRBJ1-5
V gene: TRBV27
CDR3 length: 15

CDR3 DNA: TGCAGCGTTCGGGACAGTATCTACGAGCAGTACTTC
CDR3 protein: CSVRDSIYEQYF
clone size: -
D gene: TRBD1
J gene: TRBJ2-7
V gene: TRBV29-1
CDR3 length: 12

CDR3 DNA: TGTGCCAGCAGGAGAACAGGGGAAGGGACTGAAGCTTTCTTT
CDR3 protein: CASRRTGEGTEAFF
clone size: -
D gene: TRBD1
J gene: TRBJ1-1
V gene: TRBV6-5
CDR3 length: 14

CDR3 DNA: TGTGCCAGTAGTCCTACTAGCGGGAGCAGCTCCTACGAGCAGTACTTC
CDR3 protein: CASSPTSGSSSYEQYF
clone size: -
D gene: TRBD2
J gene: TRBJ2-7
V gene: TRBV19
CDR3 length: 16

CDR3 DNA: TGCGCCAGCAGCCCCCTAGCGGACTACTACGAGCAGTACTTC
CDR3 protein: CASSPLADYYEQYF
clone size: few
D gene: TRBD2
J gene: TRBJ2-7
V gene: TRBV4-3
CDR3 length: 14

CDR3 DNA: TGTGCCAGCAGTGAAGGAAATTGGTGGGGGGAGGTCGGAAACACCATATATTTT
CDR3 protein: CASSEGNWWGEVGNTIYF
clone size: -
D gene: -
J gene: TRBJ1-3
V gene: TRBV6-1
CDR3 length: 18

CDR3 DNA: TGTGCCAGCAGCCAAAGTCTTCTCAGCTCTGGAAACACCATATATTTT
CDR3 protein: CASSQSLLSSGNTIYF
clone size: -
D gene: -
J gene: TRBJ1-3
V gene: TRBV7-9
CDR3 length: 16

CDR3 DNA: TGTGCCAGCAGCCAGACTGGGACTAGCGGTTACGAGCAGTACTTC
CDR3 protein: CASSQTGTSGYEQYF
clone size: -
D gene: TRBD2
J gene: TRBJ2-7
V gene: TRBV7-2
CDR3 length: 15